This T cell receptor beta chain was sequenced in a study of human CD4 T cells and Enterobacteriaceae. Overall study results and limits: Ex vivo clonotype reactivity was inferred only by sequence matching.

Ex vivo total memory CD4+ samples were deeply sequenced, detecting one cell in 200,000. The assay was immunoSEQ multiplex PCR, and TCRdb's table has in-frame clones only and misses some. This table has about 25,000 clones, roughly 80% appearing once. Memory CD4+ T cells were sorted as all CD4+ cells except CD45RA+CCR7+CD95- naive cells, over 98% pure. Healthy donors' blood was sourced from blood donation centers in Switzerland. Note on this clone: The target antigen is unknown.

CDR1 and CDR2 (germline): SGHTA, FQGNSA. The CDR3 sequence is 14 residues long. Trimming pared 4 bases from V and 5 bases from J, leaving 15 bases between. The sequence came from a human donor in good health. The sequenced sample consisted of memory CD4+ T cells from blood. This chain uses TRBV7-2 with TRBJ2-7; D gene unclear. CDR3 amino acids: CASSSILGFDEQYF. The CDR3 DNA sequence: TGTGCCAGCAGCTCTATCCTCGGTTTCGACGAGCAGTACTTC.